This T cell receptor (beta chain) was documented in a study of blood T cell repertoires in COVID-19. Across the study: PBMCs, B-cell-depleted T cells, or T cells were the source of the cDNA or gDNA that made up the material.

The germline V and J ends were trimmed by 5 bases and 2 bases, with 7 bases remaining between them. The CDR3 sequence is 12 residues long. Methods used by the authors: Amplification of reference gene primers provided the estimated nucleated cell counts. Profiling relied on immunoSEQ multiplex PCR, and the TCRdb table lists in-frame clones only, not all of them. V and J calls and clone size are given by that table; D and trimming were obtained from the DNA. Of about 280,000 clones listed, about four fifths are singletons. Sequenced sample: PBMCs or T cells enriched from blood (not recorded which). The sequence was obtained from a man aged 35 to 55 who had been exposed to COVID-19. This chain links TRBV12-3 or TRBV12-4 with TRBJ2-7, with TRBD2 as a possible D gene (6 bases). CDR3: CASSAGPYEQYF. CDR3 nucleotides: TGTGCCAGCAGTGCGGGGCCCTACGAGCAGTACTTC.